One and the same sample provided the 14 T cell receptor beta chains below, sequenced in a study of technical replicates of blood from several donors listed by TCRdb under 2017. Libraries were constructed by the immunoSEQ multiplex PCR assay. In TCRdb, the immuneACCESS table is reduced to in-frame sequences with V and J assigned. These tables do not hold every clone; where another copy was compared, an unresolved V gene accounts for under half, and the others remain unexplained. In this sample the table shows tens of thousands of clones, around 94% of which occur a single time. The ten largest account for 0.38% of the sample. The material sequenced was T cells isolated from PBMCs. The origin of the receptors is a human donor in good health.

The chain combines TRBV29-1 with TRBJ2-2; 7 bases align to TRBD2. Germline V gene data show CDR1 as SQVTM and CDR2 as ANQGSEA. This CDR3 spans 15 amino acids. The V and J ends lost 6 bases and 8 bases, in that order; junction bases with no gene match: 15. CDR3 residues: CSVEGILAVWGELFF. DNA of the CDR3: TGCAGCGTGGAGGGCATTCTAGCGGTCTGGGGGGAGCTGTTTTTT.

The V and J genes are TRBV10-1 and TRBJ2-1; the D gene is possibly TRBD2 (5 bases). There are 15 residues in the CDR3. Per the germline V gene, CDR1 is WNHNN and CDR2 is SYGVQD (reference sequence). The V end was cut by 6 bases, the J end by 5 bases, with 17 bases between. DNA of the CDR3: TGCGCCAGCAGCCGATTAGAGGGTGGAAACAATGAGCAGTTCTTC. Translating gives CASSRLEGGNNEQFF.

This clone appeared a single time. V gene TRBV11-2 combines with J gene TRBJ2-1; a possible D gene is TRBD2 (5 bases). Looked up from germline, CDR1 is SGHAT and CDR2 is FQNNGV. Trimming pared 2 bases from V and 1 base from J, leaving 6 bases between. The CDR3 runs 14 residues. The CDR3 sequence: CASSLPGSYNEQFF. In DNA, the CDR3 is TGTGCCAGCAGCTTACCGGGGTCCTACAATGAGCAGTTCTTC.

This chain joins TRBV5-4 and TRBJ2-7; 9 nucleotides line up with TRBD1. The CDR3 extends over 15 amino acids. V was pared by 5 bases and J by 6 bases, with 12 bases of the junction left unmatched. Germline V gene sequence: CDR1 SGHNT, CDR2 YYREEE (reference sequence). The CDR3: CASSLSTGQGLEQYF. The DNA of the CDR3 is TGTGCCAGCAGTTTATCAACGGGACAGGGTCTCGAGCAGTACTTC.

The chain is built from TRBV4-1 and TRBJ2-7, with 7 bases lining up with TRBD2. V lost 0 bases and J lost 3; bases outside the gene matches: 5. This CDR3 comprises 15 residues. Germline CDR1 is MGHRA and CDR2 is YSYEKL. CDR3 amino acids: CASSQEGGGHYEQYF. CDR3 DNA: TGCGCCAGCAGCCAAGAGGGGGGAGGGCACTACGAGCAGTACTTC.

This clone was counted once. The J gene is TRBJ2-3, the V gene TRBV27, with 10 nucleotides matching TRBD2. The CDR3 has 15 residues. Germline CDR1 reads MNHEY; CDR2 reads SMNVEV (reference sequence). Germline trimming cut 6 bases from V and 0 bases from J; bases unmatched to any gene: 3. CDR3: CASSGLAESTDTQYF. The CDR3 DNA sequence: TGTGCCAGCAGCGGACTAGCGGAGAGCACAGATACGCAGTATTTT.

The chain carries TRBV19 and TRBJ2-2, with D perhaps matching TRBD2 (5 bases). Germline CDR1 and CDR2: LNHDA and SQIVND (reference sequence). CDR3 length: 14 residues. Trimming stripped 7 bases from V and 0 bases from J, with 9 bases between. The CDR3 protein is CASNERSNTGELFF. CDR3 nucleotide sequence: TGTGCCAGTAATGAGCGGTCGAACACCGGGGAGCTGTTTTTT.

The rearrangement joins TRBV11-2 to TRBJ1-2; TRBD1 aligns across 9 bases. This CDR3 has 16 amino acids. Germline values: CDR1 SGHAT, CDR2 FQNNGV. Trimming cost V 1 base and J 6 bases; bases outside gene matches: 9. The CDR3 nucleotides read TGTGCCAGCAGCTTAGTATCCATAACAGGGGGCCATGGCTACACCTTC. Protein product: CASSLVSITGGHGYTF.

The chain couples TRBV27 to TRBJ2-7, with unresolved D. Trimming stripped 0 bases from V and 5 bases from J, with 11 bases between. Germline values: CDR1 MNHEY, CDR2 SMNVEV (reference sequence). This CDR3 spans 14 amino acids. The CDR3 nucleotides are TGTGCCAGCAGTTTATCGTACCGGTCCGACGAGCAGTACTTC. This codes for CASSLSYRSDEQYF.

This sequence joins TRBV18 and TRBJ2-3; 8 bases fit TRBD1. The germline V gene encodes CDR1 KGHSH and CDR2 LQKENI. The CDR3 loop spans 15 amino acids. V dropped 4 bases and J dropped 1; count of bases not matched to a gene: 4. In nucleotides, the CDR3 is TGTGCCAGCTCACGGACGGGACAGGGCACAGATACGCAGTATTTT. Translated: CASSRTGQGTDTQYF.

This chain uses TRBV28 with TRBJ2-7; 12 bases line up with TRBD2. The CDR3 consists of 14 residues. The junction had 7 bases not matched to a gene; V was cut back by 8 bases and J by 5 bases. The V gene's germline CDR1 is MDHEN and CDR2 SYDVKM. The CDR3 DNA reads as TGTGCCAGCGAAAGACTAGCGGGAGAGCACGAGCAGTACTTC. Translation gives CASERLAGEHEQYF.

This chain connects TRBV2 to TRBJ1-1; D remains unclear. Germline loops: CDR1 SNHLY, CDR2 FYNNEI. V was cut by 6 bases and J by 1 base, with 9 bases left in between. This CDR3 has 13 residues. The CDR3 sequence is CASSYRPNTEAFF. The CDR3 region has the DNA TGTGCCAGCAGCTACAGACCGAACACTGAAGCTTTCTTT.

This clone was seen once. V is TRBV7-8 and J is TRBJ1-4; TRBD1 aligns across 9 bases. The junction had 2 bases not matched to a gene; V was cut back by 8 bases and J by 7 bases. CDR3 length: 12 residues. Germline CDR1 SGHVS, CDR2 FQNEAQ. The CDR3 region is CASGTGSEKLFF. CDR3 DNA: TGTGCCAGCGGGACAGGGAGTGAAAAACTGTTTTTT.

The chain links TRBV4-1 to TRBJ2-1; 9 bases agree with TRBD1. The CDR3 has 16 amino acids. Germline V CDR1 and CDR2: MGHRA, YSYEKL. V shed 4 bases, J shed 6 bases, and the junction held 10 bases outside the gene matches. CDR3 sequence (DNA): TGCGCCAGCAGCCTAAAAGGGACAGGGTTTGTCAATGAGCAGTTCTTC. Translated, it gives CASSLKGTGFVNEQFF.